This TCR beta chain was profiled in a study of shared clonotypes between healthy human individuals (dated by TCRdb to 2020 to 2022). Context from the whole study: The cohort comprised a couple of women and a few men aged 18 to 49 years. To increase sequencing depth and limit assay-specific biases, different laboratories used diverse techniques to prepare libraries and sequence TCR repertoires. Between about 0.85 and 9.5 billion PBMCs per donor were obtained by leukapheresis. Blood TCR repertoires of five healthy adults were deeply sequenced to estimate repertoire size and the extent of clonotype sharing between individuals. For each donor, CD4 naive and CD4 memory were each run on three plates, CD8 naive on two plates, and CD8 memory on one plate.

TCR CDR3 regions were amplified from genomic DNA by multiplex PCR using the deep immunoSEQ assay. Extracted genomic DNA from each cell subset was spread evenly across all wells of several immunoSEQ 96-well plates, with each plate serving as a replicate. For sorted subsets, 200 to 250 ng genomic DNA, equal to tens of thousands of T cell genomes, was loaded into each replicate PCR. The purified libraries were quantified using a Qubit 3.0 fluorometer, sized with a Bioanalyzer 2100, and then quantified again using the KAPA Library Quantification kit. Every immunoSEQ 96-well plate was sequenced on a dedicated single-read 150-cycle Illumina NextSeq 550 flow cell. As for the authors' bioinformatics: The immunoSEQ output contained only junctional sequences without quality scores, so filtering could not match that applied to full-length reads. Sequences were annotated with PyIR, a Python wrapper for IgBLAST v1.9, using IMGT germline references to assign V/J genes and CDR3. Reads were removed for weak V/J assignments (E-value above 1e-6), missing CDR3, stop codons, out-of-frame junctions, or ambiguous translated residues. V3J clonotypes were defined as sequences sharing the same inferred V gene, J gene, and CDR3 amino acid sequence. To compute the percentage overlap between repertoires, the number of shared unique clonotypes was divided by the size of the smaller repertoire. Three approaches were used to assess repertoire richness: RTK rarefaction, the Chao1 estimator, and Recon v2.1 estimates of unobserved clonotypes. OLGA was used to compute generation probabilities for all TCRbeta clonotypes that the gDNA method yielded from a few donors. TCRdb stores this immuneACCESS table with in-frame sequences only. Part of the clones is absent; in the studies checked, under half of the shortfall reflects unresolved V genes, and no reason is known for the rest. V and J calls and clone size follow that table, whereas D and trimming were derived from the DNA. Here the sample has nearly 600,000 clones; 95% to 96% occur a single time. Roughly 0.1% of the sample rests with the top ten.

Notes on this clone: Its binding antigen is unknown. No much larger clone exists at a distance of one base, and base qualities are not known.

General conclusions and limits of the study: Larger estimated clonotype richness was generally found for naive subsets than for memory subsets. Clonotypes shared by all four sorted-subset donors showed higher generation probabilities than non-shared clonotypes. Pairwise subsampling indicated that sequencing depth was expected to affect the degree of clonotype sharing among donors. Because the study included a small number of donors, the genetic and exposure-history diversity represented was limited. Sampling was restricted to blood, and TCR repertoires in tissue are likely to differ from TCR repertoires in blood. Approximately 4.8% of naive CD4, 3.5% of naive CD8, approximately 2% of memory CD4, and 0.4% of memory CD8 clonotypes were shared across several donors. Even with the large sequencing depth, rarefaction of the sorted-subset datasets indicated that sequencing was incomplete.

CD8 naive samples were obtained by positive selection for CCR7 among CD45RO-negative cells, yielding a CD45RA+CCR7+ population from which TemRA cells were excluded. The donors were healthy, HIV-negative adults who had no recently reported acute infections or vaccinations. Every donor was a Caucasian adult living in Nashville, Tennessee, USA. Blood was collected by leukapheresis, and PBMCs were isolated by Ficoll-Histopaque density gradient centrifugation and then cryopreserved in liquid nitrogen vapor phase. Analytical flow cytometry was used to check the purity and quantity of each magnetically sorted T cell population. Each sorted fraction had its genomic DNA isolated and then quantified by UV absorbance on a Nanodrop 2000c. The sequence was collected from a woman aged 25-40 years in good health. The sample comprised naive CD8+ T cells sorted from blood. The sample's cell subset or site, from its label and the paper: CD45RA+CCR7+.

The DNA sequence is given as TGCGCCAGCAGCTCCAGGACAGGGGGCGTAAGGGACACTGAAGCTTTCTTT. Its translation is CASSSRTGGVRDTEAFF. The V and J genes are TRBV5-1 and TRBJ1-1; 11 of the junction bases match TRBD1. The germline V gene gives CDR1 as SGHRS and CDR2 as YFSETQ. Spanning cysteine to phenylalanine, the CDR3 consists of 17 amino acids. The CDR3 DNA has 51 bases and is translated from base 1. At the junction V is shortened by 3 bases and J by 3 bases; bases outside the gene matches: 10.